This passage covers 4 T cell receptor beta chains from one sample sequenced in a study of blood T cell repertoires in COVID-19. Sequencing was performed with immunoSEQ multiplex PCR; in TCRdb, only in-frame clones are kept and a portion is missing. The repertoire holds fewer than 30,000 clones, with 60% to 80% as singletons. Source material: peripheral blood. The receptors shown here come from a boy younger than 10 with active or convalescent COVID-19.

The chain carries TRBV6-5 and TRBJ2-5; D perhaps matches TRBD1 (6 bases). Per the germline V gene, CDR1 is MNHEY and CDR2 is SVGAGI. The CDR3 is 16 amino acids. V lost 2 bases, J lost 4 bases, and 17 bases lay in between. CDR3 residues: CASSYQNTQGRETQYF. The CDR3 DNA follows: TGTGCCAGCAGTTACCAAAATACCCAGGGGCGAGAGACCCAGTACTTC.

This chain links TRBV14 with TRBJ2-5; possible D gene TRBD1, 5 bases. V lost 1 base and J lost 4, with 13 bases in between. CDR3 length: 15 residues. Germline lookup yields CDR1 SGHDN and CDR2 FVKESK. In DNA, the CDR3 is TGTGCCAGCAGCCAAGGTGGCAGGGTAGGAGAGACCCAGTACTTC. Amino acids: CASSQGGRVGETQYF.

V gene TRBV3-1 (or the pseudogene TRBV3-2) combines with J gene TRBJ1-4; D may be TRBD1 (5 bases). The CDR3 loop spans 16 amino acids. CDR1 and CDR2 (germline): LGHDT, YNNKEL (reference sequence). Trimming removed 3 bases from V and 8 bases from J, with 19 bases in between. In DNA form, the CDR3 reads TGTGCCAGCAGCCATCGCCCCGGGGGGTGGAAAGAAAAACTGTTTTTT. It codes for CASSHRPGGWKEKLFF.

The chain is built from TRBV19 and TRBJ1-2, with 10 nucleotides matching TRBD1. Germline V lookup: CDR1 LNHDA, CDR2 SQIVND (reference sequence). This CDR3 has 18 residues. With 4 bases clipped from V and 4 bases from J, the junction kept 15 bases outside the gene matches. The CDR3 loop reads CASSTRRDRGGFFYGYTF. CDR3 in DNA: TGTGCCAGTAGTACACGCCGGGACAGGGGTGGCTTTTTCTATGGCTACACCTTC.